This T cell receptor beta chain was found in a study of identifying expanded T cells in peripheral blood. Collection occurred without any documented infections or immune events in donors. Concerning this clone: The antigen remains undetermined.

Study-wide results and caveats: Approximately 1.1 clones differed between technical replicates, versus around 16 and 19 over time. Across healthy donors, higher total template counts meant significantly greater roughly 2-week count variance.

V lost 3 bases and J 6 bases, leaving 15 bases between the germline ends. This CDR3 is 15 amino acids long. CDR1 and CDR2 from the germline V gene are ENHRY and SYGVKD. The assay was immunoSEQ multiplex PCR, and TCRdb's table has in-frame clones only and misses some. The table lists 80,000 to 95,000 clones, approximately 89% of them singletons, with 4% in the top ten. This sequence originates from a person aged 18-70 years in good health. Material: blood. The V and J genes are TRBV10-3 and TRBJ2-1; the D gene could be TRBD1 or TRBD2 (5 bases each). The CDR3 DNA sequence: TGTGCCATCAGTGAAGGGGACCTAGGCGGCAATGAGCAGTTCTTC. This gives the protein CAISEGDLGGNEQFF.